What follows are 24 T cell receptor beta chains derived from one specimen sequenced in a study of blood T cells in healthy people across ages. A second roughly 6 to 11 cycle PCR used barcoded and J-beta primers. Using its own MiXCR run on the 5' RACE reads, TCRdb lists one record per CDR3 protein. The sample carries roughly 2 million distinct CDR3 sequences, about 50% recorded once. The sample taken for sequencing was blood. These receptors were obtained from a woman in her forties in good health.

The CDR3 region is CASRTGQNNQPQHF. The CDR3 DNA is TGTGCCAGCAGAACTGGACAGAACAATCAGCCCCAGCATTTT. V and J are TRBV28 and TRBJ1-5, with D tentatively TRBD1 (6 bases). This CDR3 contains 14 residues. Trimming removed 6 bases from V and 3 bases from J, with 12 bases in between. Germline V lookup: CDR1 MDHEN, CDR2 SYDVKM. Drawing the rest from reference TRBV28 and TRBJ1-5, the complete variable domain is DVKVTQSSRYLVKRTGEKVFLECVQDMDHENMFWYRQDPGLGLRLIYFSYDVKMKEKGDIPEGYSVSREKKERFSLILESASTNQTSMYLCASRTGQNNQPQHFGDGTRLSIL.

There are a few counts of this clonotype. The chain combines TRBV5-6 with TRBJ2-4; 10 bases line up with TRBD1. The J call is doubtful: the DNA matches TRBJ2-5 better. The germline CDR1 and CDR2 sequences are SGHDT and YYEEEE. This CDR3 region has 16 residues. CDR3 loop: CASSQIDRGPGETQYF. CDR3 in DNA: TGTGCCAGCAGTCAAATCGACAGGGGGCCGGGAGAGACCCAGTACTTC.

This clonotype was detected a few times. The rearrangement links TRBV29-1 to TRBJ1-2; possibly TRBD1 for D (5 bases). Germline loops: CDR1 SQVTM, CDR2 ANQGSEA. Deletions cut 6 bases from V and 3 bases from J, with 8 bases between. The CDR3 contains 11 residues. The chain's CDR3 is CSVQGDYGYTF. CDR3 DNA: TGCAGCGTGCAGGGCGACTATGGCTACACCTTC.

The CDR3 loop is CASSLQGGKETQYF. The DNA for the CDR3 is TGTGCCAGCAGTCTACAGGGAGGAAAAGAGACCCAGTACTTC. The rearrangement joins TRBV2 to TRBJ2-5, with D possibly being TRBD1 or TRBD2 (6 bases each). With 5 bases removed from V and 3 bases from J, the gap between germline ends came to 13 bases. Germline-derived CDR1 and CDR2 are SNHLY and FYNNEI. The CDR3 runs 14 residues.

Comment on this clonotype: One end of the junction does not line up with germline, which may come from a read error. J is TRBJ2-5 and V is TRBV27; maybe TRBD2 (5 bases). The germline gives CDR1 MNHEY, CDR2 SMNVEV (reference sequence). This CDR3 contains 14 residues. This CDR3 reads CTSSTRQRQETQYF. In DNA, the CDR3 is TGTACCAGCAGTACCCGTCAGCGGCAAGAGACCCAGTACTTC.

The chain carries TRBV7-8 and TRBJ1-2; D is unclear. The V gene lost 1 base and the J gene lost 2 bases, with 26 bases spanning the gap. This CDR3 is built from 20 residues. Germline-derived CDR1 and CDR2 are SGHVS and FQNEAQ. CDR3 sequence: CASSLVGKPDTSTINYGYTF. The DNA of the CDR3 is TGTGCCAGCAGCTTAGTAGGAAAGCCAGATACTTCAACCATCAACTATGGCTACACCTTC.

V and J are TRBV29-1 and TRBJ2-6; no definite D call. Per the germline V gene, CDR1 is SQVTM and CDR2 is ANQGSEA. There are 12 residues in the CDR3. Here the CDR3 reads CSVASGANVLTF. CDR3 bases: TGCAGTGTGGCATCTGGGGCCAACGTCCTGACTTTC.

The chain recombines TRBV4-1 with TRBJ2-1, with 9 positions matching TRBD1. The J segment lost 13 bases and the V segment lost 0 bases, leaving 13 bases of the junction unmatched. This CDR3 spans 16 amino acids. Germline loops: CDR1 MGHRA, CDR2 YSYEKL. The CDR3 sequence is CASSQDSGTGLREQFF. DNA of the CDR3: TGCGCCAGCAGCCAAGATTCGGGGACAGGGTTACGCGAACAGTTCTTC.

The chain combines TRBV20-1 with TRBJ1-2; the D gene is possibly TRBD1 (5 bases). V was trimmed by 5 bases and J by 2 bases, leaving 12 bases between them. Germline CDR1 DFQATT, CDR2 SNEGSKA (reference sequence). This CDR3 has 13 amino acids. CDR3 nucleotide sequence: TGCAGTGCTTACATTCGGGACAACTATGGCTACACCTTC. Protein product: CSAYIRDNYGYTF.

This clonotype appeared a few times. The rearrangement joins TRBV27 to TRBJ2-3; no clear D. The V and J ends lost 6 bases and 1 base respectively, with 8 bases between them. Germline lookup yields CDR1 MNHEY and CDR2 SMNVEV (reference sequence). The CDR3 loop spans 13 amino acids. The CDR3 loop is CASRIQGTDTQYF. The CDR3 nucleotides read TGTGCCAGCAGAATACAAGGCACAGATACGCAGTATTTT.

V and J are TRBV4-1 and TRBJ1-4; D not certain. V was cut by 0 bases and J by 10 bases, with 3 bases left in between. CDR1 MGHRA and CDR2 YSYEKL come from the germline V gene. This CDR3 region has 11 residues. Here the CDR3 reads CASSQDAKLFF. The CDR3 nucleotides are TGCGCCAGCAGCCAAGATGCAAAACTGTTTTTT.

This clonotype was seen ten or more times. V gene TRBV7-2 combines with J gene TRBJ2-1, with 12 bases lining up with TRBD2. CDR1 is SGHTA and CDR2 is FQGNSA in the germline V gene. CDR3 size: 15 residues. V dropped 3 bases and J dropped 9; count of bases not matched to a gene: 6. This CDR3 reads CASSFSSGGVLEQFF. As DNA, the CDR3 is TGTGCCAGCAGCTTCTCTAGCGGGGGGGTTCTTGAGCAGTTCTTC.

The chain's CDR3 is CASSHRQGAGNEQYF. The CDR3 nucleotides read TGCGCCAGCAGCCACCGACAGGGGGCCGGGAACGAGCAGTACTTC. V gene TRBV5-1 combines with J gene TRBJ2-5; 10 bases fit TRBD1. The DNA end is a closer match to TRBJ2-7, so the J assignment may be wrong. Germline V gene lookup returns CDR1 SGHRS and CDR2 YFSETQ. The CDR3 covers 15 residues.

This chain links TRBV6-5 with TRBJ1-5; D uncertain. CDR3 length equals 13 residues. Germline CDR1 and CDR2: MNHEY and SVGAGI. Trimming took 6 bases from V and 7 from J, leaving 13 bases between them. The CDR3 DNA is TGTGCCAGCAGGAACGGAGTGGGGCAGCCCCAGCATTTT. This sequence encodes CASRNGVGQPQHF.

The chain links TRBV6-2 or TRBV6-3 to TRBJ1-2; TRBD1 matches at 10 bases. The CDR3 has 15 residues. V trimming: 6 bases; J trimming: 5 bases; junction bases outside the gene matches: 9. The germline CDR1 and CDR2 sequences are MNHEY and SVGEGT. The CDR3 is CASRVSGTGAYGYTF. In DNA form, the CDR3 reads TGTGCCAGCAGAGTATCCGGGACAGGGGCTTATGGCTACACCTTC.

This clonotype has a handful of counts. The genes are TRBV6-1 and TRBJ2-1; the match to TRBD2 covers 13 bases. Germline V lookup: CDR1 MNHNS, CDR2 SASEGT. This CDR3 region has 20 residues. Trimming removed 4 bases from V and 6 bases from J; junction bases left unmatched: 18. CDR3 bases: TGTGCCAGCAGTGCTGCGGTGGACAGTTCGGGACTAGCGGGGTCCAATGAGCAGTTCTTC. It is translated as CASSAAVDSSGLAGSNEQFF.

This clonotype occurred a few times. This sequence joins TRBV20-1 and TRBJ2-7; D remains ambiguous. V shed 8 bases and J shed 0 bases, with 14 bases lying between them. The germline V gene encodes CDR1 DFQATT and CDR2 SNEGSKA (reference sequence). The CDR3 sequence is 13 residues long. CDR3 loop: CSQRRRGSYEQYF. The CDR3 DNA follows: TGCAGTCAACGACGACGTGGCTCCTACGAGCAGTACTTC.

V is TRBV6-6 and J is TRBJ2-3; 11 nucleotides line up with TRBD2. With V trimmed by 6 bases and J by 3 bases, 5 bases remained unmatched. CDR3 length: 15 amino acids. Germline CDR1 is MNHNY and CDR2 is SVGAGI (reference sequence). CDR3 in DNA: TGTGCCAGCAGGGATAGCGGGGGGGCGACAGATACGCAGTATTTT. It specifies CASRDSGGATDTQYF.

The rearrangement links TRBV5-1 to TRBJ2-1; D gene uncertain. In germline, CDR1 is SGHRS, CDR2 YFSETQ. This CDR3 contains 13 residues. Trimming removed 0 bases from V and 5 bases from J, with 6 bases in between. In DNA, the CDR3 is TGCGCCAGCAGCTTGGTCAGCCACAATGAGCAGTTCTTC. It is translated as CASSLVSHNEQFF.

The chain is built from TRBV29-1 and TRBJ2-1; unclear D gene. The germline CDR1 and CDR2 sequences are SQVTM and ANQGSEA. Trimming removed 5 bases at V and 5 bases at J, with 10 bases between. The CDR3 runs to 12 residues. The CDR3 region is CSVSDLHNEQFF. CDR3 in DNA: TGCAGCGTTAGTGACCTCCACAATGAGCAGTTCTTC.

CDR3 nucleotides: TGTGCCAGCAACAGACAGGGGGAAGAGACCCAGTACTTC. Translating gives CASNRQGEETQYF. This chain connects TRBV12-3 or TRBV12-4 to TRBJ2-5; TRBD1 aligns across 9 bases. The CDR3 spans 13 residues. Unmatched junction bases numbered 3, after V lost 7 bases and J lost 3 bases.

The genes are TRBV7-6 and TRBJ1-1, with a possible D match to TRBD1 (5 bases). The CDR3 extends over 14 amino acids. From germline, CDR1 is SGHVS and CDR2 FNYEAQ. V was shortened by 5 bases and J by 2 bases, with 12 bases between the two germline ends. Here the CDR3 reads CASSARQKNTEAFF. CDR3 DNA: TGTGCCAGCAGCGCCCGACAGAAAAACACTGAAGCTTTCTTT.

The J gene is TRBJ2-7, the V gene TRBV15; D uncertain. The J call may be in error: the DNA end matches TRBJ2-4 better. The length of the CDR3 is 13 residues. Germline V gives CDR1 LNHNV, CDR2 YYDKDF (reference sequence). The CDR3 DNA reads TGTGCCACCAGCAGGGAGTACGTGGACATTCAGTACTTC. Encoded protein: CATSREYVDIQYF.

About this clonotype: Compared with germline, one end of the junction differs, possibly owing to a read error. The rearrangement uses TRBV5-1 and TRBJ2-4; D is ambiguous. The DNA end lines up better with TRBJ2-7; the J call may be wrong. CDR3 length equals 14 residues. Germline V gene sequence: CDR1 SGHRS, CDR2 YFSETQ. Written as DNA, the CDR3 is TGCGTCAGCAGCTTGTCAGCCGACTCCTACGAGCAGTACTTC. Protein product: CVSSLSADSYEQYF.